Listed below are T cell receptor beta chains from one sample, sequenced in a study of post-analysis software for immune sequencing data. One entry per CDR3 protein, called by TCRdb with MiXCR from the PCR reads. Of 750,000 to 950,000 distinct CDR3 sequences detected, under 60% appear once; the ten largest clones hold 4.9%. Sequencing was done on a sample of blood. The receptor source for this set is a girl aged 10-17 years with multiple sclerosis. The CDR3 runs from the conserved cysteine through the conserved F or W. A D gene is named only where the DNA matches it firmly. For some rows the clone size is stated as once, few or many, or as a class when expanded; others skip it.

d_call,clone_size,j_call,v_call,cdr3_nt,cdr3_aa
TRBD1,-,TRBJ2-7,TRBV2,TGTGCCAGCATAGCCGGGACAGGGATCAACGAGCAGTACTTC,CASIAGTGINEQYF
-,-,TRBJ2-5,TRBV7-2,TGTGCCAGCAGAACTCGTAAGGGTCGACAAGAGACCCAGTACTTC,CASRTRKGRQETQYF
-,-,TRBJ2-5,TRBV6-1,TGTGCCAGCGTCTTTGGGACCCAGTACTTC,CASVFGTQYF
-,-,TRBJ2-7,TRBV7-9,TGTGCCAGCAACACGGGGGCTGGAGAGCAGTACTTC,CASNTGAGEQYF
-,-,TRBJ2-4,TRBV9,TGTGCCAGCAGCGTAAGGGGGGATGCCGGAAACATTCAGTACTTC,CASSVRGDAGNIQYF
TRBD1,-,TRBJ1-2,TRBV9,TGTGCCAGCAGCGAAGGACAGGGTTCACTAGGCTACACCTTC,CASSEGQGSLGYTF
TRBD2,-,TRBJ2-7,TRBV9,TGTGCCAGCAGCGGAGCGGGATTCGACGAGCAGTACTTC,CASSGAGFDEQYF
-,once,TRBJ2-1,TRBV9,TGTGCCAGCAGCCACCCTCGGAGCAGGTTGGGGAAGTGGGACAATGAGCAGTTCTTC,CASSHPRSRLGKWDNEQFF
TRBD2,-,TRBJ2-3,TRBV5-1,TGCGCCAGCAGCTTGGCCCTAGTAGCGGGAGATCAAACAGATACGCAGTATTTT,CASSLALVAGDQTDTQYF
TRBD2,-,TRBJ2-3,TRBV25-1,TGTGCCAGCATCGCCCCGGGACTAGCGGCCACAGATACGCAGTATTTT,CASIAPGLAATDTQYF
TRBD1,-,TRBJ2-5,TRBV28,TGTGCCAGCACCCTTGGAACAGGGGTTGTAGAGACCCAGTACTTC,CASTLGTGVVETQYF
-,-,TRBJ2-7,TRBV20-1,TGCAGTGCTAGGGTCCCAAATTCGAACTACGAGCAGTACTTC,CSARVPNSNYEQYF
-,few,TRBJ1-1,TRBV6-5,TGTGCCAGCAGCCTGGGACGGGTGAACACTGAAGCTTTCTTT,CASSLGRVNTEAFF
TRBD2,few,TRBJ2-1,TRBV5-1,TGCGCCAGCAGCCTATCTTCTAGCGGGAGGACCTACAATGAGCAGTTCTTC,CASSLSSSGRTYNEQFF
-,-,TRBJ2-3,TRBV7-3,TGTGCCAGCAGCCCGACCCTCACAGATACGCAGTATTTT,CASSPTLTDTQYF
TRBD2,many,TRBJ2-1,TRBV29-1,TGCAGCGTTATCGGACTAGATCTTTTAACATCCAATGAGCAGTTCTTC,CSVIGLDLLTSNEQFF
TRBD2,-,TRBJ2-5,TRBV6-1,TGTGCCAGCAGAGGGGTGACTAGCGGAGCTGCGGCAGAGACCCAGTACTTC,CASRGVTSGAAAETQYF
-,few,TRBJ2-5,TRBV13,TGTGCCAGCAGCCAAAAAAAAGAGACCCAGTACTTC,CASSQKKETQYF
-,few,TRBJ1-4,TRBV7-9,TGTGCCAGCAGCTTAGGTCGCCGGCGGGATGAAAAACTGTTTTTT,CASSLGRRRDEKLFF
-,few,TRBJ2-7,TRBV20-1,TGCAGTGCTAGAGATGGGCAGCGAGCCTACGAGCAGTACTTC,CSARDGQRAYEQYF
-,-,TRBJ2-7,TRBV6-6,TGTGCCAGCAGTTACGCGGAGTTTTCCTACGAGCAGTACTTC,CASSYAEFSYEQYF
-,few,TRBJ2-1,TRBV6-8,TGTGCCAGCAGTTACGCCGGGGGCGCAAACAATGAGCAGTTCTTC,CASSYAGGANNEQFF
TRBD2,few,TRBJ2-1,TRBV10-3,TGTGCCATCAGTGAGACCGTAGCGGGGAAATACAATGAGCAGTTCTTC,CAISETVAGKYNEQFF